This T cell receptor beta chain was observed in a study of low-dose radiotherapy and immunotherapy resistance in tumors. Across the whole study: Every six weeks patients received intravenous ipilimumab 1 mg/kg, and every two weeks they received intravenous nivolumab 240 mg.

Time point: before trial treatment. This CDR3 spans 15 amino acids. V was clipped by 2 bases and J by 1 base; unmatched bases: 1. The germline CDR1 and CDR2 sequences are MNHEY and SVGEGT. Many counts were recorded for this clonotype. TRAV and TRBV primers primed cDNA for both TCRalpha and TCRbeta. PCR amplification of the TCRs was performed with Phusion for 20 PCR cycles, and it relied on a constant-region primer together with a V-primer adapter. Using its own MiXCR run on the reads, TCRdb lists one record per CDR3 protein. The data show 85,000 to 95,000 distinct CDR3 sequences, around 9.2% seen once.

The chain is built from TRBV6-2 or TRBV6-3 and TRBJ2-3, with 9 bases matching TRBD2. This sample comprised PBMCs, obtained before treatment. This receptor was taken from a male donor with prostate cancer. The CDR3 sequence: CASSYGGRGTDTQYF. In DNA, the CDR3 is TGTGCCAGCAGTTACGGCGGGAGGGGCACAGATACGCAGTATTTT.